The 29 T cell receptor beta chains given below trace back to one sample, sequenced in a study of T cell responses to AZD1222 COVID-19 vaccine. The protocol was immunoSEQ multiplex PCR, while the TCRdb copy is restricted to in-frame clones and leaves out a portion. The repertoire holds around 130,000 clones, with roughly 92% as singletons. The sequencing here drew on peripheral blood, taken 28 days after the second AZD1222 dose. The receptors come from an adult who received the AZD1222 COVID-19 vaccine.

CDR3 DNA: TGTGCCAGCAGTCCCCGACAGGGTAGTAGCTACACCTTC. The encoded protein is CASSPRQGSSYTF. V and J are TRBV12-3 or TRBV12-4 and TRBJ1-2, with TRBD1 identical over 7 bases. J gave up 9 bases and V 5 bases, and 9 bases lay outside the gene matches. The CDR3 covers 13 residues.

The chain links TRBV3-1 (or the pseudogene TRBV3-2) to TRBJ1-3; no definite D call. V was shortened by 4 bases and J by 2 bases, with 9 bases between the two germline ends. This CDR3 spans 14 amino acids. The germline CDR1 and CDR2 sequences are LGHDT and YNNKEL (reference sequence). The CDR3 DNA sequence: TGTGCCAGCAGCCCCGGACCCACTGGAAACACCATATATTTT. This sequence encodes CASSPGPTGNTIYF.

This clone was seen a handful of times. This chain uses TRBV24-1 with TRBJ2-1; 9 bases match TRBD1. The CDR3 runs to 16 residues. The germline V gene encodes CDR1 KGHDR and CDR2 SFDVKD. V dropped 4 bases and J dropped 5; count of bases not matched to a gene: 8. CDR3 region: CATSDPGTGLDNEQFF. CDR3 DNA: TGTGCCACCAGTGACCCCGGGACAGGGTTGGACAATGAGCAGTTCTTC.

The rearrangement joins TRBV9 to TRBJ2-3; possibly TRBD1 or TRBD2 for D (5 bases each). Germline loops: CDR1 SGDLS, CDR2 YYNGEE. This CDR3 contains 15 residues. The ends were cut back, 0 bases at V and 4 bases at J, with 12 bases in the middle. CDR3: CASSVGGWNADTQYF. The CDR3 nucleotides are TGTGCCAGCAGCGTAGGGGGGTGGAATGCAGATACGCAGTATTTT.

J is TRBJ1-1 and V is TRBV5-1; 10 positions agree with TRBD1. CDR1 and CDR2 from the germline V gene are SGHRS and YFSETQ. This CDR3 has 15 amino acids. The ends lost 4 bases at V and 5 bases at J; junction bases unmatched: 8. Here the CDR3 reads CASSIMTGGGTEAFF. CDR3 coding DNA: TGCGCCAGCAGCATAATGACAGGGGGCGGAACTGAAGCTTTCTTT.

The chain is built from TRBV7-2 and TRBJ2-7; possibly TRBD2 for D (6 bases). The CDR3 is 16 amino acids. From germline, CDR1 is SGHTA and CDR2 FQGNSA. The V end was cut by 5 bases, the J end by 2 bases, with 19 bases between. The CDR3 DNA follows: TGTGCCAGCAGCCCCGTAGGTATCGGGAGTGCCTACGAGCAGTACTTC. It codes for CASSPVGIGSAYEQYF.

The J gene is TRBJ2-2, the V gene TRBV7-6, with 10 bases fitting TRBD2. CDR3 length: 16 residues. Germline CDR1 and CDR2: SGHVS and FNYEAQ. V lost 1 base and J lost 4; bases outside the gene matches: 3. In DNA, the CDR3 is TGTGCCAGCAGCTTAGTAGCGGGGGGATCCACCGGGGAGCTGTTTTTT. It specifies CASSLVAGGSTGELFF.

The CDR3 region has the DNA TGTGCCAGCGGGTCCTATCAGCCCCAGCATTTT. Its protein is CASGSYQPQHF. This chain connects TRBV27 to TRBJ1-5, with D unresolved. The CDR3 runs to 11 residues. The germline V gene has CDR1 MNHEY and CDR2 SMNVEV (reference sequence). V lost 8 bases and J lost 5, with 7 bases in between.

This chain links TRBV7-9 with TRBJ2-7; D remains ambiguous. With 1 base removed from V and 2 bases from J, the gap between germline ends came to 9 bases. The CDR3 spans 14 residues. Germline loops: CDR1 SEHNR, CDR2 FQNEAQ (reference sequence). In nucleotides, the CDR3 is TGTGCCAGCAGCTTAGATCAGATTGCCTACGAGCAGTACTTC. Translated, it gives CASSLDQIAYEQYF.

The chain uses TRBV19 and TRBJ2-5; TRBD1 is a possible D gene (5 bases). Germline CDR1 and CDR2: LNHDA and SQIVND (reference sequence). The length of the CDR3 is 15 residues. The ends were cut back, 5 bases at V and 2 bases at J, with 15 bases in the middle. The CDR3 nucleotides read TGTGCCAGTAGTCCCCAGGTGGGGCCACAAGAGACCCAGTACTTC. It encodes CASSPQVGPQETQYF.

The CDR3 DNA follows: TGTGCCAGTAGTCTTCTCGGACAGGCTGGATCTGGAAACACCATATATTTT. Amino acid sequence: CASSLLGQAGSGNTIYF. The J gene is TRBJ1-3, the V gene TRBV19; 7 bases line up with TRBD1. CDR3 length: 17 residues. With 5 bases clipped from V and 1 base from J, the junction kept 11 bases outside the gene matches. Germline V lookup: CDR1 LNHDA, CDR2 SQIVND (reference sequence).

The rearrangement uses TRBV28 and TRBJ2-7; TRBD2 matches 13 bases. Trimming at V came to 7 bases and at J to 6 bases, leaving 9 bases not matched to a gene. Germline lookup yields CDR1 MDHEN and CDR2 SYDVKM. The CDR3 has 15 amino acids. Here the CDR3 reads CASTQGGTSGTEQYF. Here the CDR3 DNA reads TGTGCCAGCACCCAGGGGGGGACTAGCGGGACCGAGCAGTACTTC.

The chain has TRBV29-1 and TRBJ1-1; weak D call: TRBD1 (5 bases). Germline-derived CDR1 and CDR2 are SQVTM and ANQGSEA. The CDR3 covers 12 residues. Trimming pared 4 bases from V and 4 bases from J, leaving 10 bases between. The DNA of the CDR3 is TGCAGCGTTGTAGGGGACCCCACTGAAGCTTTCTTT. Translated, it gives CSVVGDPTEAFF.

This clone was recorded once. The CDR3 is CASSESGTGNTEAFF. The CDR3 bases are TGTGCCAGCAGTGAGAGCGGGACAGGTAACACTGAAGCTTTCTTT. The V call is TRBV6-1, the J call TRBJ1-1; TRBD1 agrees at 8 bases. Germline V gene sequence: CDR1 MNHNS, CDR2 SASEGT. CDR3 length: 15 residues. V dropped 3 bases and J dropped 2; count of bases not matched to a gene: 5.

The rearrangement links TRBV28 to TRBJ2-7; TRBD1 agrees at 8 bases. Germline CDR1 reads MDHEN; CDR2 reads SYDVKM. J gave up 12 bases and V 6 bases, and 19 bases lay outside the gene matches. The CDR3 totals 15 residues. CDR3 amino acids: CASSPIGTGYGGGYF. The CDR3, as DNA: TGTGCCAGCAGCCCGATTGGGACAGGATATGGAGGGGGGTACTTC. Looking up the rest from reference TRBV28 and TRBJ2-7 gives the full variable domain: DVKVTQSSRYLVKRTGEKVFLECVQDMDHENMFWYRQDPGLGLRLIYFSYDVKMKEKGDIPEGYSVSREKKERFSLILESASTNQTSMYLCASSPIGTGYGGGYFGPGTRLTVT.

The chain is built from TRBV15 and TRBJ2-1; tentatively, D is TRBD1 (6 bases). The CDR3 runs 12 residues. Trimming took 6 bases from V and 8 from J, leaving 11 bases between them. CDR1 is LNHNV, CDR2 YYDKDF, per germline (reference sequence). The CDR3: CATRGHLYEQFF. The CDR3 DNA reads TGTGCCACCAGGGGACATTTGTATGAGCAGTTCTTC.

This clone was detected many times. The gene calls are TRBV7-2 and TRBJ1-5; D gene uncertain. The germline CDR1 and CDR2 sequences are SGHTA and FQGNSA. This CDR3 contains 14 residues. The V and J ends lost 5 bases and 2 bases respectively, with 10 bases between them. As DNA, the CDR3 is TGTGCCAGCAGCGGGTGGGGTGGCAATCAGCCCCAGCATTTT. Translation: CASSGWGGNQPQHF.

The V call is TRBV6-5, the J call TRBJ1-2, with D uncertain. V dropped 5 bases and J dropped 1 base, with 2 bases sitting between them. The CDR3 totals 11 residues. Germline V lookup: CDR1 MNHEY, CDR2 SVGAGI. The CDR3: CASSNNYGYTF. Written as DNA, the CDR3 is TGTGCCAGCAGTAATAACTATGGCTACACCTTC.

The chain combines TRBV7-2 with TRBJ1-6, with D possibly being TRBD1 (5 bases). V was pared by 3 bases and J by 15 bases, with 15 bases between. This CDR3 spans 13 amino acids. Germline assignment: CDR1 SGHTA and CDR2 FQGNSA. CDR3 coding DNA: TGTGCCAGCAGCTTCCCGAGGGGACCGGTCCTCCACTTT. It is translated as CASSFPRGPVLHF.

J is TRBJ1-1 and V is TRBV3-1 (or the pseudogene TRBV3-2), with 9 nucleotides matching TRBD1. With V trimmed by 4 bases and J by 9 bases, 12 bases remained unmatched. Germline V gives CDR1 LGHDT, CDR2 YNNKEL (reference sequence). This CDR3 spans 15 amino acids. The CDR3 region is CASSLDRGGVSKAFF. CDR3 bases: TGTGCCAGCAGCCTGGACAGGGGAGGGGTGAGCAAAGCTTTCTTT.

In the case of this clone: This specimen includes other DNA sequences encoding the same CDR3. The V and J genes are TRBV11-3 and TRBJ1-1, with a tentative D call TRBD1 (6 bases). Germline lookup yields CDR1 SGHNT and CDR2 YENEEA. CDR3 length equals 13 residues. V dropped 3 bases and J dropped 1 base, with 6 bases sitting between them. The CDR3 reads CASSLTGNTEAFF. The CDR3 bases are TGTGCCAGCAGCTTGACAGGGAACACTGAAGCTTTCTTT. Variable domain in full (rest from reference TRBV11-3 and TRBJ1-1): EAGVVQSPRYKIIEKKQPVAFWCNPISGHNTLYWYLQNLGQGPELLIRYENEEAVDDSQLPKDRFSAERLKGVDSTLKIQPAELGDSAVYLCASSLTGNTEAFFGQGTRLTVV.

This clone was seen more than once but under ten times. The chain combines TRBV12-5 with TRBJ1-3, with 8 bases that match TRBD1. Per the germline V gene, CDR1 is LGHNT and CDR2 is FRNRAP. The ends lost 4 bases at V and 5 bases at J; junction bases unmatched: 7. The CDR3 consists of 15 residues. In DNA form, the CDR3 reads TGTGCTAGTGGTTCGGACAGGGAGGGGAGAAACACCATATATTTT. The encoded protein is CASGSDREGRNTIYF.

The chain employs TRBV9 and TRBJ2-7, with 9 nucleotides matching TRBD2. V lost 0 bases, J lost 3 bases, and 16 bases stayed unmatched. CDR1 is SGDLS, CDR2 YYNGEE, per germline. This CDR3 region has 19 residues. CDR3 loop: CASSVAPVPASGKSYEQYF. In nucleotides, the CDR3 is TGTGCCAGCAGCGTAGCCCCGGTCCCGGCTAGCGGGAAAAGCTACGAGCAGTACTTC.

The chain is built from TRBV6-6 and TRBJ2-3, with 9 bases that match TRBD2. Germline V CDR1 and CDR2: MNHNY, SVGAGI (reference sequence). The CDR3 is made up of 17 amino acids. The J segment lost 8 bases and the V segment lost 6 bases, leaving 18 bases of the junction unmatched. CDR3 in amino acids: CASSRRGGSGGARTQYF. CDR3 nucleotides: TGTGCCAGCAGCCGAAGGGGGGGTAGCGGGGGCGCTCGTACGCAGTATTTT.

The DNA of the CDR3 is TGTGCCAGCTCGTCTGGAAGGGTACGTCGTCCCGAGCAGTACTTC. Amino acids: CASSSGRVRRPEQYF. The J gene is TRBJ2-7, the V gene TRBV3-1 (or the pseudogene TRBV3-2); D call uncertain. V was shortened by 8 bases and J by 6 bases, with 23 bases between the two germline ends. Germline CDR1 LGHDT, CDR2 YNNKEL (reference sequence). The CDR3 has 15 residues.

J is TRBJ1-1 and V is TRBV4-3, with 7 bases lining up with TRBD1. The CDR3 runs to 14 residues. V shed 3 bases, J shed 7 bases, and the junction held 8 bases outside the gene matches. Per germline, CDR1 LGHNA and CDR2 YSLEER. The CDR3: CASSHRTGSYEAFF. Written as DNA, the CDR3 is TGCGCCAGCAGCCATCGGACAGGTTCTTATGAAGCTTTCTTT.

This chain connects TRBV4-1 to TRBJ1-3, with D perhaps TRBD1 (5 bases). The germline CDR1 and CDR2 sequences are MGHRA and YSYEKL. V was trimmed by 0 bases and J by 0 bases, leaving 9 bases between them. The CDR3 sequence is 16 residues long. CDR3 sequence reads: CASSQDPGPSGNTIYF. Written as DNA, the CDR3 is TGCGCCAGCAGCCAAGATCCAGGGCCCTCTGGAAACACCATATATTTT.

The chain employs TRBV15 and TRBJ2-7, with D possibly TRBD1 on 5 matching bases. Deletions cut 1 base from V and 1 base from J, with 14 bases between. CDR1 LNHNV and CDR2 YYDKDF come from the germline V gene (reference sequence). The CDR3 has 16 amino acids. The CDR3 is CATSRVGLGQSYEQYF. The CDR3, as DNA: TGTGCCACCAGCAGAGTGGGTTTGGGGCAGTCCTACGAGCAGTACTTC. The full variable domain, its missing parts supplied by reference TRBV15 and TRBJ2-7, is DAMVIQNPRYQVTQFGKPVTLSCSQTLNHNVMYWYQQKSSQAPKLLFHYYDKDFNNEADTPDNFQSRRPNTSFCFLDIRSPGLGDTAMYLCATSRVGLGQSYEQYFGPGTRLTVT.

This chain joins TRBV4-1 and TRBJ1-4, with 9 bases lining up with TRBD1. Germline V gene sequence: CDR1 MGHRA, CDR2 YSYEKL. V lost 4 bases to trimming and J lost 6 bases; unmatched junction nucleotides: 6. The CDR3 consists of 15 residues. CDR3 coding DNA: TGCGCCAGCAGCCCATCGGACAGGGGTTATGAAAAACTGTTTTTT. This encodes CASSPSDRGYEKLFF.